These 10 T cell receptor beta chains originate from one sample sequenced in a study of T cells in Graves' hyperthyroidism and ophthalmopathy. It was RNA transcripts that yielded the amplified TCR beta CDR3 regions. HTBI primers drove first-round RT-PCR of the TCR CDR3. TCRdb reprocessed the multiplex PCR reads with MiXCR, giving one entry per CDR3 protein. The sample records about 640,000 distinct CDR3 sequences, about 14% being singletons. The sample comprised blood. These receptors were obtained from a woman in her forties or fifties with Graves' ophthalmopathy.

This clonotype has at least ten counts. The chain couples TRBV7-9 to TRBJ1-2; 9 bases are a match to TRBD1. This CDR3 region has 16 residues. V shed 5 bases, J shed 0 bases, and the junction held 7 bases outside the gene matches. The germline gives CDR1 SEHNR, CDR2 FQNEAQ (reference sequence). CDR3 in amino acids: CASSLTGGASNYGYTF. The CDR3 bases are TGTGCCAGCAGCCTGACAGGGGGTGCCTCTAACTATGGCTACACCTTC.

J is TRBJ1-2 and V is TRBV4-1, with 10 bases fitting TRBD1. Germline values: CDR1 MGHRA, CDR2 YSYEKL. The CDR3 is 15 amino acids. V was clipped by 3 bases and J by 3 bases; unmatched bases: 4. Written as DNA, the CDR3 is TGCGCCAGCAGCCAGAGGGACAGGGGTGACTATGGCTACACCTTC. This codes for CASSQRDRGDYGYTF.

The V gene is TRBV25-1, the J gene TRBJ2-3; the D is unclear. The CDR3 covers 13 residues. The V gene lost 3 bases and the J gene lost 5 bases, with 9 bases spanning the gap. Germline loops: CDR1 MGHDK, CDR2 SYGVNS. The CDR3 bases are TGTGCCAGCAGTGACATCTCGGGAGATACGCAGTATTTT. This translates into CASSDISGDTQYF.

This clonotype was found many times. The junction shows a germline mismatch at one end, possibly a read error. J is TRBJ2-1 and V is TRBV28; D is undetermined. The germline V gene has CDR1 MDHEN and CDR2 SYDVKM. The CDR3 totals 12 residues. CDR3 in amino acids: CASSLLYNEQFF. The CDR3 DNA sequence: TGTGCCAGCAGCTTATTATACAATGAGCAGTTCTTC.

The chain recombines TRBV4-1 with TRBJ2-7; no firm D call. Looked up from germline, CDR1 is MGHRA and CDR2 is YSYEKL. This CDR3 spans 16 amino acids. Trimming left V 4 bases short and J 1 base short, with 17 bases between. Here the CDR3 reads CASSLLIDGGSYEQYF. For the CDR3, the DNA is TGCGCCAGCAGCCTACTTATAGACGGTGGTTCCTACGAGCAGTACTTC.

The chain couples TRBV5-4 to TRBJ2-3; D call uncertain. The V gene lost 2 bases and the J gene lost 4 bases, with 8 bases spanning the gap. Germline lookup yields CDR1 SGHNT and CDR2 YYREEE (reference sequence). CDR3 length: 13 amino acids. The CDR3 loop reads CASSFKGADTQYF. The CDR3, as DNA: TGTGCCAGCAGCTTCAAAGGTGCAGATACGCAGTATTTT.

This clonotype came up many times. The chain has TRBV2 and TRBJ2-7; TRBD1 aligns across 8 bases. J was trimmed by 0 bases and V by 7 bases; bases with no gene match: 5. Germline V gene data show CDR1 as SNHLY and CDR2 as FYNNEI. This CDR3 is 14 amino acids long. For the CDR3, the DNA is TGTGCCAGCAATAGGGACAGGTTCTCCTACGAGCAGTACTTC. Residues: CASNRDRFSYEQYF.

There are many counts of this clonotype. V gene TRBV28 combines with J gene TRBJ2-7; 8 bases match TRBD1. Germline CDR1 MDHEN, CDR2 SYDVKM. With V trimmed by 8 bases and J by 2 bases, 8 bases remained unmatched. The CDR3 is 14 amino acids. CDR3 DNA: TGTGCCAGCCGATTACAGGGGGGACCCTACGAGCAGTACTTC. It specifies CASRLQGGPYEQYF.

This chain's CDR3 is CAWFPGQGNTEAFF. The CDR3 bases are TGTGCCTGGTTCCCGGGACAGGGGAACACTGAAGCTTTCTTT. J is TRBJ1-1 and V is TRBV30; 9 bases are a match to TRBD1. The CDR3 has 14 amino acids. Trimming took 5 bases from V and 1 from J; bases not matched to a gene: 5. Germline CDR1 is GTSNPN and CDR2 is SVGIG (reference sequence).

This clonotype occurred many times. The V and J genes are TRBV7-8 and TRBJ2-2; 9 bases line up with TRBD1. The germline gives CDR1 SGHVS, CDR2 FQNEAQ. The CDR3 has 17 residues. Germline trimming cut 3 bases from V and 4 bases from J; bases unmatched to any gene: 9. For the CDR3, the DNA is TGTGCCAGCAGCTTTTCCCCACAGGGGGCGGGCACCGGGGAGCTGTTTTTT. It translates to CASSFSPQGAGTGELFF.